A selection of T cell receptor beta chains follows, all from one sample in a study of cytomegalovirus exposure and HLA in healthy donors. The table came from immunoSEQ multiplex PCR; TCRdb's copy has only in-frame clones and leaves some out. This table has about 140,000 clones, about 78% appearing once. Input material: PBMCs. These receptors were obtained from a man aged 40-49 years in good health and CMV-seropositive. Each CDR3 is given with its conserved first and last residue. The D gene is left open where the match is weak. Clone size appears in some rows only: once, few, many, or a class for an expanded clone.

d_call j_call clone_size cdr3_length v_call cdr3_aa cdr3_nt
TRBD1 TRBJ1-1 . 15 TRBV28 CASSRIDRGPTEAFF TGTGCCAGCAGTAGAATCGACAGGGGGCCCACTGAAGCTTTCTTT
. TRBJ1-3 few 15 TRBV5-6 CASSLWGGSGNTIYF TGTGCCAGCAGCTTGTGGGGGGGAAGTGGAAACACCATATATTTT
. TRBJ1-1 . 14 TRBV5-1 CASSPNRARFEAFF TGCGCCAGCAGCCCGAACAGGGCCCGCTTTGAAGCTTTCTTT
TRBD2 TRBJ2-5 . 15 TRBV7-2 CASSLMGRESVTQYF TGTGCCAGCAGCTTAATGGGGCGGGAGAGCGTGACCCAGTACTTC
. TRBJ2-7 . 16 TRBV4-2 CASSQDSGTLAGEQYF TGTGCCAGCAGCCAAGACTCCGGGACCTTGGCGGGGGAGCAGTACTTC
. TRBJ1-4 . 14 TRBV6-6 CASSYQGSDEKLFF TGTGCCAGCAGTTACCAGGGTTCCGATGAAAAACTGTTTTTT
TRBD1 TRBJ1-1 few 14 TRBV7-9 CASSAGTENTEAFF TGTGCCAGCAGCGCAGGGACAGAAAACACTGAAGCTTTCTTT
TRBD1 TRBJ2-7 . 16 TRBV15 CATSTRTGLSSYEQYF TGTGCCACCAGCACCCGGACAGGCCTTAGCTCCTACGAGCAGTACTTC
TRBD1 TRBJ1-5 . 17 TRBV19 CASRPTGGTGTNQPQHF TGTGCCAGTAGACCTACCGGGGGGACAGGGACAAATCAGCCCCAGCATTTT
. TRBJ2-1 . 16 TRBV11-2 CASSLVIAGIYNEQFF TGTGCCAGCAGCTTAGTAATCGCGGGCATCTACAATGAGCAGTTCTTC
TRBD1 TRBJ1-1 few 16 TRBV7-8 CASSFREDRVNTEAFF TGTGCCAGCAGCTTCCGGGAGGACAGGGTGAACACTGAAGCTTTCTTT
TRBD1 TRBJ1-1 . 15 TRBV10-3 CAISDPGTVNTEAFF TGTGCCATCAGTGACCCCGGGACAGTGAACACTGAAGCTTTCTTT
TRBD1 TRBJ1-1 few 14 TRBV10-3 CAIRRDSTYTEAFF TGTGCCATCAGGAGGGACAGTACCTACACTGAAGCTTTCTTT
. TRBJ1-6 . 14 TRBV5-4 CASSSGLNNSPLHF TGTGCCAGCAGCTCGGGACTGAATAATTCACCCCTCCACTTT
TRBD2 TRBJ2-3 . 18 TRBV5-8 CASIGLAGASLSTDTQYF TGTGCCAGCATTGGACTAGCGGGAGCCTCCTTAAGCACAGATACGCAGTATTTT
TRBD1 TRBJ1-4 . 16 TRBV18 CASSPPGQGTNEKLFF TGTGCCAGCTCACCTCCGGGACAGGGGACTAATGAAAAACTGTTTTTT
. TRBJ1-1 . 14 TRBV10-3 CAIRAGQTYTEAFF TGTGCCATCAGAGCTGGACAGACCTACACTGAAGCTTTCTTT
. TRBJ2-1 . 15 TRBV27 CASSLQGRTYNEQFF TGTGCCAGCAGTTTGCAGGGGCGTACCTACAATGAGCAGTTCTTC
. TRBJ1-4 . 12 TRBV28 CASSLQVQKLFF TGTGCCAGCAGTTTACAAGTCCAGAAGCTGTTTTTT
. TRBJ2-3 . 14 TRBV29-1 CSVEDGTSTDTQYF TGCAGCGTTGAAGACGGTACTAGCACAGATACGCAGTATTTT
TRBD1 TRBJ1-1 . 13 TRBV10-3 CAMEDRGNTEAFF TGTGCCATGGAGGACAGGGGCAACACTGAAGCTTTCTTT
. TRBJ1-4 . 17 TRBV12-5 CASALSMVPDSHEKLFF TGTGCTAGTGCCCTCTCGATGGTACCGGACAGTCATGAAAAACTGTTTTTT
. TRBJ2-6 . 15 TRBV6-5 CASSSVASGANVLTF TGTGCCAGCAGCTCCGTGGCCTCTGGGGCCAACGTCCTGACTTTC
TRBD2 TRBJ2-1 . 17 TRBV4-1 CASSQEAGLAGDNEQFF TGCGCCAGCAGCCAAGAGGCGGGACTAGCGGGAGACAATGAGCAGTTCTTC
TRBD2 TRBJ2-7 . 15 TRBV6-5 CASRPSGGALYEQYF TGTGCCAGCAGGCCGAGCGGGGGGGCCCTTTACGAGCAGTACTTC
TRBD1 TRBJ1-3 . 17 TRBV4-3 CASGGVGTGYSGNTIYF TGCGCCAGCGGAGGTGTGGGGACAGGATACTCTGGAAACACCATATATTTT
TRBD1 TRBJ1-1 . 18 TRBV19 CASSTEGQGISLNTEAFF TGTGCCAGTAGTACAGAGGGACAGGGGATTAGTTTGAACACTGAAGCTTTCTTT
TRBD1 TRBJ2-6 . 18 TRBV18 CASSHSGQIISGANVLTF TGTGCCAGCTCACACTCGGGACAGATAATCTCTGGGGCCAACGTCCTGACTTTC
. TRBJ1-4 . 15 TRBV29-1 CSVEDRGGANEKLFF TGCAGCGTTGAAGATCGGGGGGGAGCTAATGAAAAACTGTTTTTT
TRBD2 TRBJ2-5 . 14 TRBV10-2 CASMGSGGEETQYF TGCGCCAGCATGGGTAGCGGGGGGGAAGAGACCCAGTACTTC
TRBD2 TRBJ2-3 . 17 TRBV7-2 CASSFPSSGDITDTQYF TGTGCCAGCAGCTTTCCCTCTAGCGGGGACATCACAGATACGCAGTATTTT
. TRBJ2-3 . 15 TRBV4-1 CASSPREPLVDTQYF TGCGCCAGCAGCCCTCGGGAGCCGTTGGTGGATACGCAGTATTTT
. TRBJ2-7 . 14 TRBV27 CASSLGSKPYEQYF TGTGCCAGCAGTTTAGGCAGTAAACCCTACGAGCAGTACTTC
TRBD2 TRBJ2-2 . 19 TRBV18 CASSPLGKASGPNTGELFF TGTGCCAGCTCACCTCTCGGGAAGGCTAGCGGTCCGAACACCGGGGAGCTGTTTTTT
. TRBJ1-1 . 12 TRBV5-4 CASGRRDTEAFF TGTGCCAGCGGGCGCCGGGATACTGAAGCTTTCTTT
. TRBJ2-5 once 15 TRBV6-1 CASSEGAVLLGTQYF TGTGCCAGCAGTGAAGGCGCGGTACTTCTAGGGACCCAGTACTTC
TRBD2 TRBJ2-7 . 15 TRBV5-1 CASSLGTSNSYEQYF TGCGCCAGCAGCTTGGGGACTAGCAACTCCTACGAGCAGTACTTC
. TRBJ1-2 . 14 TRBV30 CAWSRGVGGQGYTF TGTGCCTGGAGTAGGGGGGTCGGGGGGCAAGGCTACACCTTC
TRBD2 TRBJ2-5 . 16 TRBV18 CASSPWVAGAQETQYF TGTGCCAGCTCACCATGGGTAGCGGGGGCCCAAGAGACCCAGTACTTC
. TRBJ2-3 . 15 TRBV5-1 CASRLGGASTDTQYF TGCGCCAGCAGACTCGGAGGGGCTAGCACAGATACGCAGTATTTT